This T cell receptor beta chain was captured in a study of T-cell reconstitution after alpha-beta-depleted transplantation in children. Germline V CDR1 and CDR2: MNHNS, SASEGT. Trimming cost V 4 bases and J 8 bases, with 24 bases left between them. This CDR3 spans 17 amino acids. Unique molecular identifiers were used in preparing the TCRbeta library. MiXCR, applied by TCRdb to the PCR reads, yields one record per CDR3 protein. The sample includes a few hundred thousand distinct CDR3 sequences, around 25% of them seen just once. The TCR comes from a male patient younger than 18 who had a stem cell transplant for acute lymphoblastic leukemia, so the T cells may come from the graft donor. The rearrangement uses TRBV6-1 and TRBJ2-1; D perhaps matches TRBD2 (5 bases). The source was PBMCs, mostly from graft donor cells, collected 180 days after TCRalphabeta/CD19-depleted stem cell transplant. The CDR3 spells CASSGPWTYWLRDEQFF. DNA of the CDR3: TGTGCCAGCAGTGGTCCCTGGACTTATTGGCTGAGGGATGAGCAGTTCTTC.